This T cell receptor beta chain stems from a study of T cells in Graves' hyperthyroidism and ophthalmopathy. Findings of the study overall: The model forecast ophthalmopathy, anticipating it by a median about six months before onset.

A remark on this clonotype: Its antigen remains unidentified.

Regions amplified from RNA transcripts were the TCR beta CDR3 regions. The HTBI set primed first-round TCR CDR3 RT-PCR. TCRdb analysed the multiplex PCR reads with MiXCR anew, one entry per CDR3 protein. The data show 300,000 to 350,000 distinct CDR3 sequences, with about 15% seen just once and around 23% held by the top ten. Stable Graves' hyperthyroidism meant no ophthalmopathy progression within 18 months. Diagnosis of hyperthyroidism was new in patients aged 18 to 65, and its duration was under 2 months. Exclusion of patients followed from uncontrolled infection, other autoimmune disease, pregnancy or lactation. V was pared by 5 bases and J by 6 bases, with 12 bases of the junction left unmatched. Germline CDR1 DFQATT, CDR2 SNEGSKA (reference sequence). This CDR3 spans 14 amino acids.

The chain couples TRBV20-1 to TRBJ1-1; 7 nucleotides line up with TRBD1. Sample: blood. The sequence was collected from a woman aged 30 to 39 with Graves' hyperthyroidism. CDR3 sequence reads: CSAGRGQAGPEAFF. The CDR3 DNA follows: TGCAGTGCTGGGCGTGGACAGGCGGGACCTGAAGCTTTCTTT.